The source of this TCR beta chain is a study of blood T cell repertoires in COVID-19. As for the study in general: PBMCs, B-cell-depleted T cells, or T cells provided the cDNA or gDNA that made up the material.

Germline values: CDR1 DFQATT, CDR2 SNEGSKA (reference sequence). CDR3 length: 11 amino acids. Germline trimming cut 5 bases from V and 7 bases from J; bases unmatched to any gene: 4. Source study methods: Reference gene primer amplification in the assay estimated nucleated cell counts. Sequenced by immunoSEQ multiplex PCR; TCRdb stores in-frame clones only, minus some. V and J calls plus clone size are reproduced from that table; the DNA served to infer D and trimming. The sample includes roughly 120,000 clones, 60% to 85% seen only once; the top ten take approximately 2.5%. This clonotype originated in a man between 65 and 85 years old with acute or convalescent COVID-19. The sequenced material came from peripheral blood. The chain carries TRBV20-1 and TRBJ1-2, with 7 bases matching TRBD1. The CDR3 is CSAYWTGGYTF. In DNA, the CDR3 is TGCAGTGCTTACTGGACAGGTGGCTACACCTTC.